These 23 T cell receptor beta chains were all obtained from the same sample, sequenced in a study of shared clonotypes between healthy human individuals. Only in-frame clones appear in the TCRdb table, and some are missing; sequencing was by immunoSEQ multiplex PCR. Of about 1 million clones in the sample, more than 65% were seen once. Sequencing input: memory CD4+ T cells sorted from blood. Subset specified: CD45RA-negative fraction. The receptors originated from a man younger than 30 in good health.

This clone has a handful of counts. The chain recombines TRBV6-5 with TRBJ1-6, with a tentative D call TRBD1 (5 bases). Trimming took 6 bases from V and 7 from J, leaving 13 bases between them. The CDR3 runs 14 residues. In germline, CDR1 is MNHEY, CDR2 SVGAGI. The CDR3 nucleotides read TGTGCCAGCAGGCGAGGGACGGAGAATTCACCCCTCCACTTT. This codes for CASRRGTENSPLHF.

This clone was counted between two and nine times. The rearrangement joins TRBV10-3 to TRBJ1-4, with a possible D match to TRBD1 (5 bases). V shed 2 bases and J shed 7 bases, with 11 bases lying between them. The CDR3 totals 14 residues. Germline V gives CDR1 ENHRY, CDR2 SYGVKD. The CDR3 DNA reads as TGTGCCATCAGTGAGGCAGTTAGGGGTGAAAAACTGTTTTTT. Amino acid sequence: CAISEAVRGEKLFF.

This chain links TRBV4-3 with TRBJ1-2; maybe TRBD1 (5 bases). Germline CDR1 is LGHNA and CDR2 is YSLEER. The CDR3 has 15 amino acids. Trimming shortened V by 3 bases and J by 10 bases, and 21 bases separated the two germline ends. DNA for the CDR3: TGCGCCAGCAGCCAGGACACAACCTCCCGGGGAAACTACACCTTC. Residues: CASSQDTTSRGNYTF.

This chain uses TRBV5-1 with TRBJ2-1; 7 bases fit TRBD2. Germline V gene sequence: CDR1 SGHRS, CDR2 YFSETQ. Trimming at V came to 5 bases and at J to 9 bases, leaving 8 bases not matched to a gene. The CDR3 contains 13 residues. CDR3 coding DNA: TGCGCCAGCAGACTAGCGACCAGCGGTGAGCAGTTCTTC. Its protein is CASRLATSGEQFF.

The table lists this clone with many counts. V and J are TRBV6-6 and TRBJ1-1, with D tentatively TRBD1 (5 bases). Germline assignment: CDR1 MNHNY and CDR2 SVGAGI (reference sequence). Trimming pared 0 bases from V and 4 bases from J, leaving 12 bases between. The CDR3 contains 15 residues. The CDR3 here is CASSYSVQGGTEAFF. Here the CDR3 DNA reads TGTGCCAGCAGTTACTCGGTTCAGGGAGGCACTGAAGCTTTCTTT.

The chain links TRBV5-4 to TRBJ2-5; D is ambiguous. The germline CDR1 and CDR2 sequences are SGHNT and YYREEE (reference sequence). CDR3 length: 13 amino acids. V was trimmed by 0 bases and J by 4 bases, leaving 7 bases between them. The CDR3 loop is CASSLVISETQYF. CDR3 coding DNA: TGTGCCAGCAGCTTGGTAATCTCAGAGACCCAGTACTTC.

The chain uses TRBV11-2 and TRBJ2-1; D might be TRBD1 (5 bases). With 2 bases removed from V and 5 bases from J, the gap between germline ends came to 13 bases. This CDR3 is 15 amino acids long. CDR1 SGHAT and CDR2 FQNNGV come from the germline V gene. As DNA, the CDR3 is TGTGCCAGCAGCTTATCCCTTTCACAGGACAATGAGCAGTTCTTC. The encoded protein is CASSLSLSQDNEQFF.

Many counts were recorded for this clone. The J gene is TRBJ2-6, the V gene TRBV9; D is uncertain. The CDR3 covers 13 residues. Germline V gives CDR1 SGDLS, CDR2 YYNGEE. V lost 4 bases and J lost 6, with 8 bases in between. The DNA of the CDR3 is TGTGCCAGCAGCCCCCGGGCGGCCAACGTCCTGACTTTC. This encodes CASSPRAANVLTF. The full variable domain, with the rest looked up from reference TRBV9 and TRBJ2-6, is DSGVTQTPKHLITATGQRVTLRCSPRSGDLSVYWYQQSLDQGLQFLIQYYNGEERAKGNILERFSAQQFPDLHSELNLSSLELGDSALYFCASSPRAANVLTFGAGSRLTVL.

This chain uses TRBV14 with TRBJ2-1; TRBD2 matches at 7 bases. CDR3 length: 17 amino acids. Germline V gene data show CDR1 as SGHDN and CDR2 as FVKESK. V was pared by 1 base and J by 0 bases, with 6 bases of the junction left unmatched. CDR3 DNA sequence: TGTGCCAGCAGCCAAGTTTTCTCGGGAGGCTCCTACAATGAGCAGTTCTTC. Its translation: CASSQVFSGGSYNEQFF.

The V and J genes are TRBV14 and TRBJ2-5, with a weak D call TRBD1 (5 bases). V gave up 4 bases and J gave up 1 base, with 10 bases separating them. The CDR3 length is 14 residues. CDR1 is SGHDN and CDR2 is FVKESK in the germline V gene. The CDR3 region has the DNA TGTGCCAGCAGCCGCAGGGCTAGCCAAGAGACCCAGTACTTC. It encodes CASSRRASQETQYF.

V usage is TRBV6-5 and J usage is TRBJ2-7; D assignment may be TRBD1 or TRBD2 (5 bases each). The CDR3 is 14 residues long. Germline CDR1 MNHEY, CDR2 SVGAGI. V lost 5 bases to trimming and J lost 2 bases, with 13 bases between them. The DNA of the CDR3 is TGTGCCAGCAGTAGAACCGGGACGCCCTACGAGCAGTACTTC. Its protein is CASSRTGTPYEQYF.

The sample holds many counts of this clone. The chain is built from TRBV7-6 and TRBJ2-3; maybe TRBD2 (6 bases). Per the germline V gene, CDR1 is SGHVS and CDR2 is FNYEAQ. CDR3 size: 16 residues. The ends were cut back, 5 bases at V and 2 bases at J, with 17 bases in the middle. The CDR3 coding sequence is TGTGCCAGCAGCCGGGGGTCATTTCCGTCCACAGATACGCAGTATTTT. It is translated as CASSRGSFPSTDTQYF.

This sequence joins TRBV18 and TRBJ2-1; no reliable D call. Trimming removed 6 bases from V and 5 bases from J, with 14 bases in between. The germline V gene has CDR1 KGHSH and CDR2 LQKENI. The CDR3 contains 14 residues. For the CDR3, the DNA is TGTGCCAGCTCCGAGACGACACAAAACAATGAGCAGTTCTTC. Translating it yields CASSETTQNNEQFF.

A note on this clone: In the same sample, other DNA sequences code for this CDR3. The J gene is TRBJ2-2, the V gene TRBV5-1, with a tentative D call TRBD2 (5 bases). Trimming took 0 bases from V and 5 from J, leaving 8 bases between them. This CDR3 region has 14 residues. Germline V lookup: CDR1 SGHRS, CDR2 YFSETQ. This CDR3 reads CASSLAGETGELFF. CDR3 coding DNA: TGCGCCAGCAGCTTGGCCGGGGAGACCGGGGAGCTGTTTTTT.

The CDR3 spells CASSFGGGPSTDTQYF. CDR3 bases: TGTGCCAGCAGTTTTGGGGGCGGTCCTAGCACAGATACGCAGTATTTT. The gene calls are TRBV28 and TRBJ2-3; D possibly corresponds to TRBD1 (6 bases). This CDR3 comprises 16 residues. Per the germline V gene, CDR1 is MDHEN and CDR2 is SYDVKM. The ends were cut back, 3 bases at V and 0 bases at J, with 13 bases in the middle.

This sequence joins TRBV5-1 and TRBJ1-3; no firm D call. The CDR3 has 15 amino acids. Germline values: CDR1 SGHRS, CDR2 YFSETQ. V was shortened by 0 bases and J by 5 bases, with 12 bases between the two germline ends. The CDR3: CASSLEEGSRNTIYF. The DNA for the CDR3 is TGCGCCAGCAGCTTGGAGGAGGGATCAAGAAACACCATATATTTT.

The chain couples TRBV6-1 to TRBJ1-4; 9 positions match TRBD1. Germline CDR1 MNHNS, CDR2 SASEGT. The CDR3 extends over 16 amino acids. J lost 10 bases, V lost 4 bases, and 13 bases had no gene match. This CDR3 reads CASSGTGTGQPGKLFF. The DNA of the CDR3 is TGTGCCAGCAGTGGAACCGGGACAGGGCAGCCTGGAAAACTGTTTTTT.

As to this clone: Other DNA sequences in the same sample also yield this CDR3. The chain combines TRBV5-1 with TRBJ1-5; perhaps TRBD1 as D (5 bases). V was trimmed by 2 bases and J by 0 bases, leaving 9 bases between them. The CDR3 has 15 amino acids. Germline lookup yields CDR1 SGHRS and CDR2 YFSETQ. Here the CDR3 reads CASSLSGVSNQPQHF. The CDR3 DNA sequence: TGCGCCAGCAGCTTATCGGGGGTTAGCAATCAGCCCCAGCATTTT. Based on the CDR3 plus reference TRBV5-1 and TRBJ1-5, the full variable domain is KAGVTQTPRYLIKTRGQQVTLSCSPISGHRSVSWYQQTPGQGLQFLFEYFSETQRNKGNFPGRFSGRQFSNSRSEMNVSTLELGDSALYLCASSLSGVSNQPQHFGDGTRLSIL.

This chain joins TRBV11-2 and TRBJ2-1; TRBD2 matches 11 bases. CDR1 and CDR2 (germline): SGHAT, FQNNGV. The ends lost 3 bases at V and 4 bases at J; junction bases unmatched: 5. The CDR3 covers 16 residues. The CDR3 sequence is CASSFTSGGAYNEQFF. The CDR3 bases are TGTGCCAGCAGCTTTACTAGCGGGGGAGCATACAATGAGCAGTTCTTC.

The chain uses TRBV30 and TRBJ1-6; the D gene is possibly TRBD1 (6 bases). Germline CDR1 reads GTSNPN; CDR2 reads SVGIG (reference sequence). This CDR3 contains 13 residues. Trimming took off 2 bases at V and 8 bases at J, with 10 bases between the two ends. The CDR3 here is CAWSPRGYSPLHF. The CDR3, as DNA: TGTGCCTGGAGTCCCAGGGGATATTCACCCCTCCACTTT.

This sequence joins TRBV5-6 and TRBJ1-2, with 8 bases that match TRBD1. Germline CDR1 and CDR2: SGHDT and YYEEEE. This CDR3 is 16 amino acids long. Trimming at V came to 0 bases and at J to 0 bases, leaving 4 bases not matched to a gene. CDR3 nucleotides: TGTGCCAGCAGCTTGGGGACAGGGTATTCTAACTATGGCTACACCTTC. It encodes CASSLGTGYSNYGYTF.

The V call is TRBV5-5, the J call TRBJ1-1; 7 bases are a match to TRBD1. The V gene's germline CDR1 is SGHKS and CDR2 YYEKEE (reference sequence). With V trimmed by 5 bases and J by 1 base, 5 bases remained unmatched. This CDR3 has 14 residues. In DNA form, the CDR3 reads TGTGCCAGCAGGCCGGGACAGACGAACACTGAAGCTTTCTTT. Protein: CASRPGQTNTEAFF.

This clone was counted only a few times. The CDR3 DNA is TGTGCCAGCAGCTTGGATTGGGCCTACGAGCAGTACTTC. Protein product: CASSLDWAYEQYF. The chain links TRBV5-4 to TRBJ2-7, with D uncertain. This CDR3 is built from 13 residues. The V end was cut by 0 bases, the J end by 2 bases, with 6 bases between. Looked up from germline, CDR1 is SGHNT and CDR2 is YYREEE (reference sequence).